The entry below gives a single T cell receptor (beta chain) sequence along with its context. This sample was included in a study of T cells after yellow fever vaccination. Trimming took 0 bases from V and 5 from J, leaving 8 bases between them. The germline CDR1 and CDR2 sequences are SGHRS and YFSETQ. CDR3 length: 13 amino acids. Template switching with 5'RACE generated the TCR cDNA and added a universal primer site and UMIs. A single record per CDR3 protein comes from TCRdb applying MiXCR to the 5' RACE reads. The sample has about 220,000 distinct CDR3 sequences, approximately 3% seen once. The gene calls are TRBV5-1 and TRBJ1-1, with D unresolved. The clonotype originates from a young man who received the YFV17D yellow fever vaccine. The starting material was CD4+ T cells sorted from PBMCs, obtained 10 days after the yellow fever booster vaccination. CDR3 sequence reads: CASSLDLLTEAFF. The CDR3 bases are TGCGCCAGCAGCTTGGACCTCCTAACTGAAGCTTTCTTT. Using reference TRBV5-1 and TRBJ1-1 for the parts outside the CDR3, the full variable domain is KAGVTQTPRYLIKTRGQQVTLSCSPISGHRSVSWYQQTPGQGLQFLFEYFSETQRNKGNFPGRFSGRQFSNSRSEMNVSTLELGDSALYLCASSLDLLTEAFFGQGTRLTVV.